This TCR beta chain was identified during a study of T cells in Graves' hyperthyroidism and ophthalmopathy. Whole-study results and caveats: By a 13 V-J model, ophthalmopathy was set apart from stable hyperthyroidism. Before onset, ophthalmopathy was predicted by the model a median approximately 6.6 months earlier.

This clonotype was seen a handful of times. Antigen unknown. Uncontrolled infection, other autoimmune disease, pregnancy or lactation barred patients from enrollment. Thyroid ultrasound, orbital computed tomography, clinical symptoms, and serum thyroxine and TRAb underpinned diagnoses. The CDR3 is 15 residues long. Germline V gene data show CDR1 as LNHDA and CDR2 as SQIVND (reference sequence). V was trimmed by 3 bases and J by 2 bases, leaving 10 bases between them. Amplification yielded TCR beta CDR3 regions, with RNA transcripts as the source. HTBI primers were used for first-round RT-PCR of the TCR CDR3. One entry per CDR3 protein results from TCRdb running MiXCR on the multiplex PCR reads. The sample yields approximately 700,000 distinct CDR3 sequences, over 40% seen once.

The sequencing input was peripheral blood or thyroid tissue (not recorded which). The TCR sequence derives from an adult man with Graves' disease, either hyperthyroidism or ophthalmopathy (not recorded which). The rearrangement uses TRBV19 and TRBJ2-2; D is perhaps TRBD2 (5 bases). CDR3 protein: CASSIRGANTGELFF. The CDR3 nucleotides are TGTGCCAGTAGTATCCGGGGAGCCAACACCGGGGAGCTGTTTTTT.